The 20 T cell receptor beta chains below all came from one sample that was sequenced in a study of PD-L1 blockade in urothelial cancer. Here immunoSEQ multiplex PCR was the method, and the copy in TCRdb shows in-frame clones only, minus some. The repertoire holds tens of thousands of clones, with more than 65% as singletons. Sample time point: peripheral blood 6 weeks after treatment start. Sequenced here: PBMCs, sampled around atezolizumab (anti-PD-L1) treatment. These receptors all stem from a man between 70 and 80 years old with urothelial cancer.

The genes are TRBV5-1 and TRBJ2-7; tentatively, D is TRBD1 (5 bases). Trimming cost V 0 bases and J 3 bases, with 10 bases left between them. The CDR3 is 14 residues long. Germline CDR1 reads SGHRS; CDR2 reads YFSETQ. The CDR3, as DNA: TGCGCCAGCAGCTTGGTCAGGGTTGACTACGAGCAGTACTTC. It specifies CASSLVRVDYEQYF.

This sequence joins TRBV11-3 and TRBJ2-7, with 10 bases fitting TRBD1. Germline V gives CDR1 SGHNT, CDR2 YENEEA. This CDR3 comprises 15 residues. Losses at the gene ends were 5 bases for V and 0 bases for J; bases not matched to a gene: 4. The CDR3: CASSPGQGFSYEQYF. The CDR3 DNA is TGTGCCAGCAGCCCGGGACAGGGGTTCTCCTACGAGCAGTACTTC. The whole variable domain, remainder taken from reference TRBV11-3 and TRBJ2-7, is EAGVVQSPRYKIIEKKQPVAFWCNPISGHNTLYWYLQNLGQGPELLIRYENEEAVDDSQLPKDRFSAERLKGVDSTLKIQPAELGDSAVYLCASSPGQGFSYEQYFGPGTRLTVT.

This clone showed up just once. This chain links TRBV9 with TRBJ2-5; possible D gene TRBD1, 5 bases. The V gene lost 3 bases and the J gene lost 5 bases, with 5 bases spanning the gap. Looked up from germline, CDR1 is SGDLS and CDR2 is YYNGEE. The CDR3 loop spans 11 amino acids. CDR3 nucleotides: TGTGCCAGCAGCGAGGGGGAGACCCAGTACTTC. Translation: CASSEGETQYF.

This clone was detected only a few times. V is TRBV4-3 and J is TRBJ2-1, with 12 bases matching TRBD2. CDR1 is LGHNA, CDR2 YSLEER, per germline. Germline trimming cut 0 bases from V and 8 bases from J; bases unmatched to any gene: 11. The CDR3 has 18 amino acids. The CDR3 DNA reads TGCGCCAGCAGCCAAGAAAGGTGGACTAGCGGGATGGGGGATGAGCAGTTCTTC. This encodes CASSQERWTSGMGDEQFF.

CDR3 sequence reads: CASSLRAAGRHEQYF. CDR3 nucleotides: TGTGCCAGCAGCTTAAGGGCCGCGGGACGACACGAGCAGTACTTC. The rearrangement uses TRBV7-9 and TRBJ2-7; a weak D match, TRBD2 (6 bases). Germline loops: CDR1 SEHNR, CDR2 FQNEAQ (reference sequence). Trimming took 2 bases from V and 5 from J, leaving 16 bases between them. CDR3 size: 15 residues.

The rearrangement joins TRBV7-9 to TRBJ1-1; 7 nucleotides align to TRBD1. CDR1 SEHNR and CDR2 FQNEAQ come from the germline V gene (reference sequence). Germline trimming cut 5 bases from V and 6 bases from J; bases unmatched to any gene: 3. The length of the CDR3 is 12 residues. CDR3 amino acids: CASSPGTAEAFF. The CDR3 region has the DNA TGTGCCAGCAGCCCCGGGACAGCTGAAGCTTTCTTT.

CDR3 bases: TGTGCCAGCAGCTTCGGGACTGTCAACACCGGGGAGCTGTTTTTT. This sequence encodes CASSFGTVNTGELFF. This chain joins TRBV9 and TRBJ2-2; possibly TRBD2 for D (6 bases). CDR1 is SGDLS, CDR2 YYNGEE, per germline. V lost 4 bases to trimming and J lost 2 bases, with 12 bases between them. CDR3 length: 15 amino acids.

For the CDR3, the DNA is TGTGCCAGCAGCTCCGGGACAGGGAGAGGTTACACTGAAGCTTTCTTT. This gives the protein CASSSGTGRGYTEAFF. The V call is TRBV5-6, the J call TRBJ1-1; TRBD1 matches 9 bases. After removal of 3 bases from V and 3 bases from J, the junction contained 9 bases not matched to a gene. Germline V gives CDR1 SGHDT, CDR2 YYEEEE. CDR3 length: 16 amino acids.

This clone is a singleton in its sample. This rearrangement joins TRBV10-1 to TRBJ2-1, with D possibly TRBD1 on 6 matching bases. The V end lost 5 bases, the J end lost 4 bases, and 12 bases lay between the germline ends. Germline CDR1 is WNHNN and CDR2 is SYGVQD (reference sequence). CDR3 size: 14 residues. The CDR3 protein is CASSRGTPYNEQFF. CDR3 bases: TGCGCCAGCAGTAGAGGGACACCATACAATGAGCAGTTCTTC.

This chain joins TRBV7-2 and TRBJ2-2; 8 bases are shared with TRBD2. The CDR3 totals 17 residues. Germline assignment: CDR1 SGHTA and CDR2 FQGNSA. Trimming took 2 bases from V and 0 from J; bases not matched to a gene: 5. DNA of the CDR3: TGTGCCAGCAGCTTATCGTGGCGGGAGGCGAACACCGGGGAGCTGTTTTTT. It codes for CASSLSWREANTGELFF.

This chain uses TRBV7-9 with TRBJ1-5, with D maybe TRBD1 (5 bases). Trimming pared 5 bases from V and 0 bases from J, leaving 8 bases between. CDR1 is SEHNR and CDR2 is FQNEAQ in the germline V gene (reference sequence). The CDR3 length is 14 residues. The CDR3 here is CASSLQGSNQPQHF. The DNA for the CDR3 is TGTGCCAGCAGCCTTCAGGGTAGCAATCAGCCCCAGCATTTT. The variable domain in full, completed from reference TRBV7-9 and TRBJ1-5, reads DTGVSQNPRHKITKRGQNVTFRCDPISEHNRLYWYRQTLGQGPEFLTYFQNEAQLEKSRLLSDRFSAERPKGSFSTLEIQRTEQGDSAMYLCASSLQGSNQPQHFGDGTRLSIL.

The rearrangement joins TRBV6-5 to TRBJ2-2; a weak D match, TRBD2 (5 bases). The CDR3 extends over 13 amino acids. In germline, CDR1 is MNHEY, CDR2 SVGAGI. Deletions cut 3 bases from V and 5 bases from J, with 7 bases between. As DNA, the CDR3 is TGTGCCAGCAGTTATGCGGGTACCGGGGAGCTGTTTTTT. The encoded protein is CASSYAGTGELFF.

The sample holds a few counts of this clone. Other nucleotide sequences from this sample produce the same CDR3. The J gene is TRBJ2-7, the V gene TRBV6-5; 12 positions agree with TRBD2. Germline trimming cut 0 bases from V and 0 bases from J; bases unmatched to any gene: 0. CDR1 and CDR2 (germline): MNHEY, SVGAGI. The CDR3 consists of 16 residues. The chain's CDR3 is CASSYSTSGSSYEQYF. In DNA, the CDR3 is TGTGCCAGCAGTTACTCGACTAGCGGGAGCTCCTACGAGCAGTACTTC.

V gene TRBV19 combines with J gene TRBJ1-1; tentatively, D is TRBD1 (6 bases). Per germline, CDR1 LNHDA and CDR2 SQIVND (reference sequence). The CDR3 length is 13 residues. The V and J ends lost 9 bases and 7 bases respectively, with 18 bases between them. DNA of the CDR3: TGTGCCAGCAGGGAGCAGGGGTCTGGTGAAGCTTTCTTT. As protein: CASREQGSGEAFF.

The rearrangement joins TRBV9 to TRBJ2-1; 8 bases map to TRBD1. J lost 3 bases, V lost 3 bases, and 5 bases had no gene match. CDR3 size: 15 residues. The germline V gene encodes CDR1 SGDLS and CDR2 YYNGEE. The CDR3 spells CASSEYTGGYNEQFF. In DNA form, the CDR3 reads TGTGCCAGCAGCGAGTACACAGGGGGCTACAATGAGCAGTTCTTC.

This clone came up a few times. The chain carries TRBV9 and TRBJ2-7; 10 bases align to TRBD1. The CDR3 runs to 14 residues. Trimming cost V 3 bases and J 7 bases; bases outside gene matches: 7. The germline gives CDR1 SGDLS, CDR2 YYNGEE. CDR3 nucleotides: TGTGCCAGCAGCGAGACAGGGGGCATAGGAGAGCAGTACTTC. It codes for CASSETGGIGEQYF.

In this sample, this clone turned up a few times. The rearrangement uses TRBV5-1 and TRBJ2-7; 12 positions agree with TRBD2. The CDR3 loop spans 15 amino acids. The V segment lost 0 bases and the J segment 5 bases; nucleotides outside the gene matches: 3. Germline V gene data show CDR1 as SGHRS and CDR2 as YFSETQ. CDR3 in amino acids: CASSLVLAGGDEQYF. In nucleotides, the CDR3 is TGCGCCAGCAGCTTGGTGCTAGCGGGAGGGGACGAGCAGTACTTC. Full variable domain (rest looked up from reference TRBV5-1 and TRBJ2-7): KAGVTQTPRYLIKTRGQQVTLSCSPISGHRSVSWYQQTPGQGLQFLFEYFSETQRNKGNFPGRFSGRQFSNSRSEMNVSTLELGDSALYLCASSLVLAGGDEQYFGPGTRLTVT.

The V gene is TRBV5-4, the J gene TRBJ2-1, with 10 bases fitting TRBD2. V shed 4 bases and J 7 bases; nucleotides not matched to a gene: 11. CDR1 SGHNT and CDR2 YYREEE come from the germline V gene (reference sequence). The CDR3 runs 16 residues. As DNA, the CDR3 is TGTGCCAGCAGCCGAGGGCTAGCGGGAGCGGGGAATGAGCAGTTCTTC. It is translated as CASSRGLAGAGNEQFF.

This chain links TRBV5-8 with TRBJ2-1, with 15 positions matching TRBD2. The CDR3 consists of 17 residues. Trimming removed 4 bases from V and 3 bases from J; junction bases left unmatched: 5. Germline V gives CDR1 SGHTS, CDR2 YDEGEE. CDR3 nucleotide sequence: TGTGCCAGCAGCCGGACTAGCGGGAGGGAATTCTACAATGAGCAGTTCTTC. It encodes CASSRTSGREFYNEQFF.

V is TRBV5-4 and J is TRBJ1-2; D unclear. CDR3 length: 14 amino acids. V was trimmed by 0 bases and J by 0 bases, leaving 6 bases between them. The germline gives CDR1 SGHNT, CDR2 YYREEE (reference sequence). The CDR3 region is CASSLERANYGYTF. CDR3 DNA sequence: TGTGCCAGCAGCTTGGAACGCGCTAACTATGGCTACACCTTC.